These 20 T cell receptor beta chains were all obtained from the same sample, sequenced in a study of technical replicates of blood from several donors. Profiled with immunoSEQ multiplex PCR; TCRdb holds only in-frame clones, not every one. The profile covers under 20,000 clones, with roughly 86% appearing a single time and 8% to 13% taken by the ten largest. Sequencing was performed on PBMCs. Receptor source: a human donor in good health.

This clone showed up just once. The DNA for the CDR3 is TGCGCCAGCAGGATGGGCGCGGGTCCAGAGACCCAGTACTTC. Translating gives CASRMGAGPETQYF. The chain couples TRBV5-1 to TRBJ2-5; D perhaps matches TRBD2 (5 bases). V was shortened by 5 bases and J by 4 bases, with 15 bases between the two germline ends. Germline V gene sequence: CDR1 SGHRS, CDR2 YFSETQ. The CDR3 extends over 14 amino acids. Full variable domain (remainder filled in from reference TRBV5-1 and TRBJ2-5): KAGVTQTPRYLIKTRGQQVTLSCSPISGHRSVSWYQQTPGQGLQFLFEYFSETQRNKGNFPGRFSGRQFSNSRSEMNVSTLELGDSALYLCASRMGAGPETQYFGPGTRLLVL.

This rearrangement joins TRBV6-1 to TRBJ2-2; 8 positions match TRBD1. CDR1 and CDR2 (germline): MNHNS, SASEGT. CDR3 length equals 14 residues. The ends lost 5 bases at V and 4 bases at J; junction bases unmatched: 3. The CDR3 nucleotides are TGTGCCAGCAGTACGACAGGGGTCACCGGGGAGCTGTTTTTT. Translated: CASSTTGVTGELFF.

This clone was detected once. The rearrangement uses TRBV6-1 and TRBJ1-2, with D unclear. Germline assignment: CDR1 MNHNS and CDR2 SASEGT. Trimming took off 6 bases at V and 0 bases at J, with 11 bases between the two ends. This CDR3 is built from 14 residues. The CDR3 nucleotides read TGTGCCAGCAGAGAGGAGTCAGCTAACTATGGCTACACCTTC. Protein sequence: CASREESANYGYTF.

The chain has TRBV27 and TRBJ2-7; 7 bases are a match to TRBD2. Germline CDR1 and CDR2: MNHEY and SMNVEV (reference sequence). CDR3 length equals 15 residues. The ends lost 2 bases at V and 2 bases at J; junction bases unmatched: 6. The CDR3 coding sequence is TGTGCCAGCAGTTTAAAAGCGGGATCCCCCTACGAGCAGTACTTC. It yields the protein CASSLKAGSPYEQYF.

The rearrangement uses TRBV7-3 and TRBJ2-3; 11 positions agree with TRBD2. This CDR3 region has 16 residues. Germline CDR1 is SGHTA and CDR2 is FQGTGA. The V gene end was trimmed by 5 bases and the J gene end by 0 bases; junction bases not matched to a gene: 4. DNA of the CDR3: TGTGCCAGCAGCGTGCGACTAGCGGGAAGCACAGATACGCAGTATTTT. Its translation: CASSVRLAGSTDTQYF.

This chain joins TRBV5-1 and TRBJ2-1; 7 bases agree with TRBD1. The germline V gene has CDR1 SGHRS and CDR2 YFSETQ. CDR3 size: 16 residues. Germline trimming cut 4 bases from V and 8 bases from J; bases unmatched to any gene: 15. As DNA, the CDR3 is TGCGCCAGCAGCCCCACCGGGGCCCAACAGGGGTATGAGCAGTTCTTC. Its protein is CASSPTGAQQGYEQFF.

This chain uses TRBV6-1 with TRBJ2-3; 7 bases align to TRBD2. The length of the CDR3 is 15 residues. Looked up from germline, CDR1 is MNHNS and CDR2 is SASEGT. V was clipped by 10 bases and J by 3 bases; unmatched bases: 13. The CDR3 DNA is TGTGCCACTACATTCGACGCCGGGGGGACAGATACGCAGTATTTT. Protein product: CATTFDAGGTDTQYF.

The sample holds a few counts of this clone. The CDR3 loop reads CASSSRTSVINNEQFF. The CDR3 DNA reads TGTGCCAGCAGCTCCCGGACTAGCGTGATCAACAATGAGCAGTTCTTC. The V gene is TRBV9, the J gene TRBJ2-1; 9 positions match TRBD2. This CDR3 has 16 residues. With V trimmed by 4 bases and J by 5 bases, 10 bases remained unmatched. The germline CDR1 and CDR2 sequences are SGDLS and YYNGEE.

The chain joins TRBV30 to TRBJ2-1, with 9 bases that match TRBD1. This CDR3 is built from 14 residues. The V segment lost 7 bases and the J segment 3 bases; nucleotides outside the gene matches: 7. Germline CDR1 and CDR2: GTSNPN and SVGIG (reference sequence). This CDR3 is CASSPGQGYNEQFF. The DNA for the CDR3 is TGTGCCTCCTCTCCGGGACAGGGCTACAATGAGCAGTTCTTC.

This chain uses TRBV4-2 with TRBJ2-1; 10 bases fit TRBD2. This CDR3 is built from 16 residues. The V segment lost 3 bases and the J segment 2 bases; nucleotides outside the gene matches: 4. Germline values: CDR1 LGHNA, CDR2 YNFKEQ. The CDR3: CASSQALAGAYNEQFF. In nucleotides, the CDR3 is TGTGCCAGCAGCCAGGCGCTAGCGGGAGCCTACAATGAGCAGTTCTTC.

This sequence joins TRBV29-1 and TRBJ1-2; no firm D call. The V end was cut by 2 bases, the J end by 7 bases, with 14 bases between. The germline gives CDR1 SQVTM, CDR2 ANQGSEA. This CDR3 comprises 13 residues. DNA for the CDR3: TGCAGCGTTGAACGGGGTAGGTCCTCTGGCTACACCTTC. This gives the protein CSVERGRSSGYTF.

This chain joins TRBV27 and TRBJ2-2, with D maybe TRBD1 (5 bases). The germline V gene has CDR1 MNHEY and CDR2 SMNVEV (reference sequence). V was cut by 2 bases and J by 5 bases, with 9 bases left in between. This CDR3 has 14 residues. CDR3 DNA: TGTGCCAGCAGTTTAGGGGCCCCGACCGGGGAGCTGTTTTTT. Protein: CASSLGAPTGELFF.

This clone was seen only a few times. This chain connects TRBV7-9 to TRBJ1-2; D is possibly TRBD1 (5 bases). With 4 bases removed from V and 3 bases from J, the gap between germline ends came to 12 bases. Germline values: CDR1 SEHNR, CDR2 FQNEAQ (reference sequence). This CDR3 has 14 residues. CDR3 sequence reads: CASSWGSRDYGYTF. The CDR3 bases are TGTGCCAGCAGCTGGGGCAGCCGTGACTATGGCTACACCTTC.

This rearrangement joins TRBV10-3 to TRBJ2-7, with 12 nucleotides matching TRBD2. V gave up 4 bases and J gave up 3 bases; unmatched junction bases: 1. The CDR3 totals 14 residues. In germline, CDR1 is ENHRY, CDR2 SYGVKD. DNA for the CDR3: TGTGCCATCAGTGGGACTAGCGGGAACTACGAGCAGTACTTC. Its translation is CAISGTSGNYEQYF.

This sequence joins TRBV14 and TRBJ2-2, with D maybe TRBD1 (5 bases). The CDR3 length is 15 residues. Germline CDR1 is SGHDN and CDR2 is FVKESK. V was trimmed by 1 base and J by 3 bases, leaving 9 bases between them. Here the CDR3 DNA reads TGTGCCAGCAGCCAAGTTCAGGGTGACACCGGGGAGCTGTTTTTT. It specifies CASSQVQGDTGELFF.

The chain combines TRBV5-1 with TRBJ1-2; TRBD1 matches at 10 bases. The CDR3 sequence is 14 residues long. Per the germline V gene, CDR1 is SGHRS and CDR2 is YFSETQ. The junction had 9 bases not matched to a gene; V was cut back by 6 bases and J by 7 bases. The CDR3 loop reads CASTPGQGRVGYTF. CDR3 coding DNA: TGCGCCAGCACCCCGGGACAGGGGCGCGTTGGCTACACCTTC.

This sequence joins TRBV6-1 and TRBJ2-7; 7 bases align to TRBD2. Germline lookup yields CDR1 MNHNS and CDR2 SASEGT. V shed 1 base, J shed 3 bases, and the junction held 3 bases outside the gene matches. This CDR3 has 14 amino acids. The CDR3 loop reads CASSEETSVYEQYF. CDR3 bases: TGTGCCAGCAGTGAAGAAACTAGCGTCTACGAGCAGTACTTC.

The chain couples TRBV6-1 to TRBJ1-5, with 8 bases fitting TRBD1. Germline V gene sequence: CDR1 MNHNS, CDR2 SASEGT. V lost 2 bases and J lost 3; bases outside the gene matches: 6. CDR3 length: 16 residues. CDR3 coding DNA: TGTGCCAGCAGTGAACACGCAGGGGGCAACAATCAGCCCCAGCATTTT. Translating it yields CASSEHAGGNNQPQHF.

The chain carries TRBV30 and TRBJ2-5; 10 bases fit TRBD2. J lost 1 base, V lost 1 base, and 3 bases had no gene match. CDR1 is GTSNPN and CDR2 is SVGIG in the germline V gene (reference sequence). The CDR3 runs to 15 residues. The CDR3 loop reads CAWSDGLAVQETQYF. The CDR3 DNA sequence: TGTGCCTGGAGTGACGGACTAGCGGTCCAAGAGACCCAGTACTTC.

The gene calls are TRBV28 and TRBJ2-7, with 9 bases lining up with TRBD2. The V segment lost 4 bases and the J segment 2 bases; nucleotides outside the gene matches: 9. This CDR3 comprises 16 residues. CDR1 is MDHEN and CDR2 is SYDVKM in the germline V gene. The DNA for the CDR3 is TGTGCCAGCAGTTATGATAGCGGGAGCCCCGCCTACGAGCAGTACTTC. This sequence encodes CASSYDSGSPAYEQYF.